The subject of this entry is one TCR beta chain. The antigen is undetermined. Sorting of unstimulated PBMCs yielded separate CD3+CD4+ and CD3+CD8+ fractions. Produced via immunoSEQ multiplex PCR; TCRdb's table is partial and in-frame only. Of around 6,100 clones in the sample, approximately 84% are singletons; the top ten hold roughly 38%. The data belong to a study of T cell clones after liver transplantation. General study points: Donor-reactive sequences fell more than third party-reactive ones, suggesting partial deletion. In two subjects, few donor cells limited the measurable donor-reactive repertoire.

CDR1 and CDR2 from the germline V gene are SQVTM and ANQGSEA. This CDR3 spans 12 amino acids. Trimming stripped 3 bases from V and 1 base from J, with 7 bases between. The sequencing used CD8+ T cells from blood, collected before liver transplant. The chain uses TRBV29-1 and TRBJ2-7; maybe TRBD2 (6 bases). The origin of this receptor is a human donor who received a liver transplant. DNA for the CDR3: TGCAGCGTTGACGCGGGATCCTACGAGCAGTACTTC. Its translation: CSVDAGSYEQYF.